A selection of T cell receptor beta chains follows, all from one sample in a study of cytomegalovirus exposure and HLA in healthy donors. The table came from immunoSEQ multiplex PCR; TCRdb's copy has only in-frame clones and leaves some out. The sample carries some 130,000 clones, almost 80% recorded once. Sequenced sample: PBMCs. These receptor sequences come from a female donor in good health and CMV-seronegative. Each CDR3 is given with its conserved first and last residue. D genes are given only for firm matches. Only part of the rows carry a size: once, few, many, or a class if the clone is expanded.

NA NA TRBJ2-7 TRBV15 CATSKRDYEQYF TGTGCCACCAGCAAAAGAGACTACGAGCAGTACTTC
NA NA TRBJ2-3 TRBV4-3 CASSQSGSTDTQYF TGCGCCAGCAGCCAAAGCGGCAGCACAGATACGCAGTATTTT
NA NA TRBJ2-7 TRBV9 CASSGIAIYYEQYF TGTGCCAGCAGCGGGATAGCAATATATTACGAGCAGTACTTC
NA NA TRBJ2-5 TRBV4-1 CASSQGAVQYF TGCGCCAGCAGCCAAGGGGCCGTGCAGTACTTC
TRBD1 NA TRBJ2-7 TRBV29-1 CSVVGQGAGEQYF TGCAGCGTTGTCGGACAGGGGGCTGGAGAGCAGTACTTC
TRBD1 NA TRBJ2-5 TRBV7-8 CASSSRTGGDETQYF TGTGCCAGCAGCTCCCGGACAGGGGGCGATGAGACCCAGTACTTC
NA NA TRBJ1-2 TRBV27 CASSLDRNYGYTF TGTGCCAGCAGTCTAGACAGGAACTATGGCTACACCTTC
TRBD1 few TRBJ1-1 TRBV7-2 CASSTRTGQTEAFF TGTGCCAGCAGCACCCGGACAGGGCAGACTGAAGCTTTCTTT
NA NA TRBJ2-7 TRBV5-1 CASWDWNYEQYF TGCGCCAGCTGGGACTGGAACTACGAGCAGTACTTC
NA NA TRBJ1-1 TRBV2 CATLDRGYTEAFF TGTGCCACACTAGACCGGGGGTACACTGAAGCTTTCTTT
TRBD1 NA TRBJ1-1 TRBV2 CASRDRGGNTEAFF TGTGCCAGCAGGGACAGGGGGGGAAACACTGAAGCTTTCTTT
NA NA TRBJ2-7 TRBV5-4 CASSSSGYSYEQYF TGTGCCAGCAGCTCTTCGGGGTATTCCTACGAGCAGTACTTC
TRBD1 NA TRBJ1-4 TRBV28 CASSRGNEKLFF TGTGCCAGCAGCAGGGGGAATGAAAAACTGTTTTTT
NA NA TRBJ1-1 TRBV10-3 CAISPGGTEAFF TGTGCCATCAGTCCCGGGGGAACTGAAGCTTTCTTT
NA NA TRBJ2-1 TRBV6-5 CASSYGSSDEQFF TGTGCCAGCAGTTACGGGTCGAGCGATGAGCAGTTCTTC
TRBD1 once TRBJ1-4 TRBV28 CASSVDRGNEKLFF TGTGCCAGCAGCGTCGACAGGGGTAATGAAAAACTGTTTTTT
TRBD2 NA TRBJ2-1 TRBV19 CASSIASGSPNEQFF TGTGCCAGTAGTATCGCTAGCGGGAGCCCCAATGAGCAGTTCTTC
NA NA TRBJ2-7 TRBV4-2 CASSQGGGLPQYF TGTGCCAGCAGCCAAGGGGGGGGGCTTCCGCAGTACTTC
NA NA TRBJ1-1 TRBV5-1 CASSFGGAENTEAFF TGCGCCAGCAGCTTCGGGGGGGCGGAGAACACTGAAGCTTTCTTT
NA NA TRBJ2-3 TRBV4-3 CASSQDTRRGSNTQYF TGCGCCAGCAGCCAAGATACACGGAGGGGCTCGAATACGCAGTATTTT
NA NA TRBJ2-5 TRBV5-1 CASSLTGISQETQYF TGCGCCAGCAGCTTGACAGGGATTAGCCAAGAGACCCAGTACTTC
TRBD1 NA TRBJ2-3 TRBV7-3 CASSLTPRQGTSTDTQYF TGTGCCAGCAGCTTAACACCCCGACAGGGAACTTCCACAGATACGCAGTATTTT
NA NA TRBJ2-5 TRBV18 CASFSGAQETQYF TGTGCCAGCTTTTCAGGGGCCCAAGAGACCCAGTACTTC
TRBD1 NA TRBJ2-7 TRBV28 CASSRTGLLEQYF TGTGCCAGCAGTCGGACAGGGTTACTCGAGCAGTACTTC
TRBD2 NA TRBJ2-3 TRBV7-2 CASTQVPLAGGADTQYF TGTGCCAGCACCCAAGTCCCTTTAGCGGGGGGGGCAGATACGCAGTATTTT
TRBD2 NA TRBJ2-1 TRBV7-2 CASSLGGTSEYNEQFF TGTGCCAGCAGCTTAGGAGGGACTAGCGAGTACAATGAGCAGTTCTTC
NA NA TRBJ1-5 TRBV18 CASSRAGPPQPQHF TGTGCCAGCTCCCGGGCAGGGCCCCCTCAGCCCCAGCATTTT